Each of the 32 T cell receptor beta chains below was sequenced from the same sample in a study of regulatory T cells in long-lasting Graves disease. The authors built TCR beta libraries using iRepertoire HTBI primers and Arm-PCR of CDR3 regions. In TCRdb, the multiplex PCR reads were re-called with MiXCR into one record per CDR3 protein. The sample has 350,000 to 450,000 distinct CDR3 sequences; about 20% are singletons. The time point: persistent/refractory GD, antithyroid drugs over 5 years with positive TRAb. PBMC-derived RNA was used for the TCR library. The specimen was peripheral blood mononuclear cells (PBMCs), collected when the disease was refractory, from a patient treated with antithyroid drugs. These receptors all stem from a female donor with Graves disease.

V is TRBV4-3 and J is TRBJ2-4; tentative D call: TRBD1 (6 bases). The germline V gene has CDR1 LGHNA and CDR2 YSLEER. V was clipped by 0 bases and J by 5 bases, with 8 bases between them. CDR3 size: 14 residues. The CDR3 DNA is TGCGCCAGCAGCCAAGACAGGGGCCAAAACATTCAGTACTTC. It yields the protein CASSQDRGQNIQYF.

The J gene is TRBJ2-3, the V gene TRBV28; TRBD2 agrees at 9 bases. CDR1 is MDHEN, CDR2 SYDVKM, per germline. The J segment lost 2 bases and the V segment lost 2 bases, leaving 2 bases of the junction unmatched. There are 15 residues in the CDR3. CDR3 sequence (DNA): TGTGCCAGCAGTTTACTAGCGGGGACCACAGATACGCAGTATTTT. This translates into CASSLLAGTTDTQYF.

This clonotype was observed many times. The chain employs TRBV28 and TRBJ2-7; D is unresolved. Trimming cost V 4 bases and J 0 bases, with 10 bases left between them. This CDR3 has 14 amino acids. Germline CDR1 is MDHEN and CDR2 is SYDVKM. CDR3 in DNA: TGTGCCAGCAGTTCGACTCTTAGCTCCTACGAGCAGTACTTC. It is translated as CASSSTLSSYEQYF.

In this sample, this clonotype turned up many times. J is TRBJ1-4 and V is TRBV12-3 or TRBV12-4, with TRBD1 matching over 11 bases. CDR3 length: 14 amino acids. V was clipped by 3 bases and J by 7 bases; unmatched bases: 1. The CDR3 DNA follows: TGTGCCAGCAGTTTTGGGACAGGGGGTGAAAAACTGTTTTTT. It encodes CASSFGTGGEKLFF.

Here the CDR3 reads CSVAGTLWVGYTF. Written as DNA, the CDR3 is TGCAGCGTTGCCGGGACACTCTGGGTTGGCTACACCTTC. The chain is built from TRBV29-1 and TRBJ1-2; tentatively, D is TRBD1 (6 bases). Per the germline V gene, CDR1 is SQVTM and CDR2 is ANQGSEA. Trimming pared 4 bases from V and 7 bases from J, leaving 16 bases between. CDR3 size: 13 residues.

This clonotype was seen a few times. V is TRBV29-1 and J is TRBJ1-1, with D possibly being TRBD1 (6 bases). Looked up from germline, CDR1 is SQVTM and CDR2 is ANQGSEA. The germline V and J ends were trimmed by 0 bases and 4 bases, with 9 bases remaining between them. The CDR3 length is 13 residues. CDR3 sequence reads: CSVEDQQGTEAFF. The CDR3 DNA reads as TGCAGCGTTGAAGATCAACAGGGCACTGAAGCTTTCTTT.

This clonotype was seen ten or more times. The chain couples TRBV7-2 to TRBJ2-7, with a possible D match to TRBD2 (6 bases). Germline V gene sequence: CDR1 SGHTA, CDR2 FQGNSA. Deletions cut 1 base from V and 4 bases from J, with 14 bases between. The CDR3 contains 15 residues. The DNA of the CDR3 is TGTGCCAGCAGCTTAGAGGGGCTAGCGAAATACGAGCAGTACTTC. Its translation: CASSLEGLAKYEQYF.

This clonotype came up once. The chain links TRBV12-3 or TRBV12-4 to TRBJ1-1; D uncertain. The length of the CDR3 is 12 residues. The ends were cut back, 5 bases at V and 4 bases at J, with 8 bases in the middle. The CDR3 nucleotides are TGTGCCAGCAGTCCCCGGAGCACTGAAGCTTTCTTT. The encoded protein is CASSPRSTEAFF.

A single count supports this clonotype. The chain is built from TRBV19 and TRBJ1-4; D gene ambiguous. Per germline, CDR1 LNHDA and CDR2 SQIVND (reference sequence). The CDR3 totals 18 residues. Trimming took off 3 bases at V and 3 bases at J, with 20 bases between the two ends. Written as DNA, the CDR3 is TGTGCCAGTAGTATGGTCGGCCAGCTCCCAAGGGCTAATGAAAAACTGTTTTTT. It encodes CASSMVGQLPRANEKLFF.

This clonotype turned up a few times. J is TRBJ2-7 and V is TRBV13, with 7 positions matching TRBD1. Trimming removed 8 bases from V and 6 bases from J; junction bases left unmatched: 37. This CDR3 has 22 amino acids. CDR1 and CDR2 from the germline V gene are PRHDT and FYEKMQ (reference sequence). The CDR3 DNA follows: TGTGCCAGCTCCCCCTGGGCCACCGGGGCGCGGATTAGGGACAGCTCGCTTCTCGAGCAGTACTTC. It yields the protein CASSPWATGARIRDSSLLEQYF.

The chain recombines TRBV11-2 with TRBJ2-2; 8 bases are shared with TRBD2. V was pared by 0 bases and J by 2 bases, with 8 bases of the junction left unmatched. The length of the CDR3 is 18 residues. Looked up from germline, CDR1 is SGHAT and CDR2 is FQNNGV. DNA of the CDR3: TGTGCCAGCAGCTTAGAGATGCGGGAGGCACTAAACACCGGGGAGCTGTTTTTT. It specifies CASSLEMREALNTGELFF.

A word on this clonotype: Compared with germline, one end of the junction differs, possibly owing to a read error. The chain recombines TRBV6-2 or TRBV6-3 with TRBJ2-7; 13 bases map to TRBD2. Germline-derived CDR1 and CDR2 are MNHEY and SVGEGT. The length of the CDR3 is 14 residues. The CDR3 loop is CASSWTSGSNDQYF. In nucleotides, the CDR3 is TGTGCCAGCAGTTGGACTAGCGGGAGCAACGATCAGTACTTC.

This clonotype was counted ten times or more. This rearrangement joins TRBV2 to TRBJ1-1; tentative D call: TRBD1 (6 bases). The CDR3 has 13 residues. Germline loops: CDR1 SNHLY, CDR2 FYNNEI. V dropped 11 bases and J dropped 0 bases, with 13 bases sitting between them. CDR3 bases: TGTGCCCTAAACAGGGTGATGAACACTGAAGCTTTCTTT. Amino acids: CALNRVMNTEAFF.

This clonotype was seen ten or more times. The CDR3 protein is CASSVLLAKTQYF. The CDR3 DNA follows: TGTGCCAGCAGTGTCCTACTAGCGAAGACCCAGTACTTC. The J gene is TRBJ2-5, the V gene TRBV2; 7 bases are a match to TRBD2. The CDR3 is 13 residues long. Per germline, CDR1 SNHLY and CDR2 FYNNEI. The V and J ends lost 4 bases and 6 bases, in that order; junction bases with no gene match: 5.

The chain uses TRBV12-3 or TRBV12-4 and TRBJ2-3; no reliable D call. With 4 bases removed from V and 0 bases from J, the gap between germline ends came to 11 bases. The CDR3 loop spans 15 amino acids. CDR3 region: CASSSTHQSTDTQYF. For the CDR3, the DNA is TGTGCCAGCAGTTCGACCCACCAAAGCACAGATACGCAGTATTTT.

This clonotype was detected many times. The rearrangement links TRBV12-3 or TRBV12-4 to TRBJ2-7, with 7 bases aligning to TRBD2. The CDR3 consists of 14 residues. V shed 3 bases, J shed 6 bases, and the junction held 8 bases outside the gene matches. The CDR3 loop is CASSFGGRSSEQYF. DNA for the CDR3: TGTGCCAGCAGTTTTGGCGGGAGAAGCAGCGAGCAGTACTTC.

Turning to this clonotype: A much larger clonotype is one base distant, so this may be a read error. No conserved phenylalanine or tryptophan is present at the end of the CDR3, so a read error is the likely explanation. Here the CDR3 reads CASSFGTAPKNIQYL. CDR3 in DNA: TGTGCCAGCAGTTTTGGGACAGCTCCTAAAAACATTCAGTACCTC. The V call is TRBV12-3 or TRBV12-4, the J call TRBJ2-4; 7 nucleotides line up with TRBD1. The CDR3 runs 15 residues. The junction had 6 bases not matched to a gene; V was cut back by 3 bases and J by 4 bases.

This clonotype was found many times. The chain couples TRBV6-1 to TRBJ1-4, with 7 bases identical to TRBD1. Looked up from germline, CDR1 is MNHNS and CDR2 is SASEGT. CDR3 length: 15 residues. V shed 4 bases and J 8 bases; nucleotides not matched to a gene: 10. DNA for the CDR3: TGTGCCAGCAGTGCTTTATCAGGGGGTCAGGAAAAACTGTTTTTT. It yields the protein CASSALSGGQEKLFF.

This clonotype was recorded a few times. The gene calls are TRBV5-1 and TRBJ2-7, with D perhaps TRBD2 (6 bases). The V and J ends lost 3 bases and 5 bases respectively, with 15 bases between them. This CDR3 is 14 amino acids long. CDR1 and CDR2 (germline): SGHRS, YFSETQ. The CDR3 here is CASSSRLESNEQYF. In nucleotides, the CDR3 is TGCGCCAGCAGCTCTCGACTAGAAAGCAACGAGCAGTACTTC.

The V and J genes are TRBV18 and TRBJ2-5; no definite D call. The CDR3 has 13 residues. The germline V gene encodes CDR1 KGHSH and CDR2 LQKENI. V was clipped by 1 base and J by 4 bases, with 7 bases between them. The DNA of the CDR3 is TGTGCCAGCTCACCACTCGTCGGAGAGACCCAGTACTTC. Its protein product is CASSPLVGETQYF.

The chain carries TRBV6-1 and TRBJ1-4; no definite D call. The ends were cut back, 7 bases at V and 7 bases at J, with 7 bases in the middle. Germline values: CDR1 MNHNS, CDR2 SASEGT. The CDR3 runs 11 residues. CDR3 in amino acids: CASIGFEKLFF. For the CDR3, the DNA is TGTGCCAGCATTGGGTTTGAAAAACTGTTTTTT.

This chain uses TRBV20-1 with TRBJ2-7; 9 nucleotides line up with TRBD1. This CDR3 region has 14 residues. The V segment lost 6 bases and the J segment 6 bases; nucleotides outside the gene matches: 12. Germline V gives CDR1 DFQATT, CDR2 SNEGSKA (reference sequence). CDR3 DNA: TGCAGTGCAAAACCGGGACAGGGTTCCAGCGAGCAGTACTTC. This sequence encodes CSAKPGQGSSEQYF.

Details on this clonotype: A read error is possible here, since a much larger clone lies one base away. V usage is TRBV27 and J usage is TRBJ1-1, with 8 bases matching TRBD1. With 5 bases clipped from V and 6 bases from J, the junction kept 8 bases outside the gene matches. The CDR3 loop spans 14 amino acids. Germline CDR1 is MNHEY and CDR2 is SMNVEV (reference sequence). The DNA for the CDR3 is TGTGCCAGCAGTATAGACAGGGGTATTTCTGAAGCTTTCTTT. Its translation is CASSIDRGISEAFF.

This clonotype appeared many times. The CDR3 DNA reads as TGTGCCAGCAGCTTAAGCAGGGCGAACACTGAAGCTTTCTTT. Its protein is CASSLSRANTEAFF. The V call is TRBV7-2, the J call TRBJ1-1, with D possibly being TRBD1 (5 bases). CDR1 is SGHTA, CDR2 FQGNSA, per germline. CDR3 length equals 14 residues. V dropped 2 bases and J dropped 1 base, with 8 bases sitting between them.

The chain links TRBV20-1 to TRBJ2-1; 10 bases line up with TRBD2. The CDR3 extends over 17 amino acids. V gave up 0 bases and J gave up 9 bases; unmatched junction bases: 14. Germline V gene lookup returns CDR1 DFQATT and CDR2 SNEGSKA (reference sequence). The CDR3 nucleotides are TGCAGTGCTAGAGATGGAACCAGCGGGAGGGCCGCAGGTGAGCAGTTCTTC. It specifies CSARDGTSGRAAGEQFF.

Many counts were recorded for this clonotype. The V gene is TRBV7-8, the J gene TRBJ2-7; D may be TRBD2 (5 bases). Looked up from germline, CDR1 is SGHVS and CDR2 is FQNEAQ. This CDR3 is 16 amino acids long. Trimming took off 3 bases at V and 3 bases at J, with 18 bases between the two ends. CDR3 sequence (DNA): TGTGCCAGCAGCTTGGTAGCTTCCGGGATTAACTACGAGCAGTACTTC. Translating it yields CASSLVASGINYEQYF.

The rearrangement joins TRBV12-5 to TRBJ1-1; TRBD1 matches 7 bases. CDR1 and CDR2 from the germline V gene are LGHNT and FRNRAP. The CDR3 consists of 12 residues. J gave up 8 bases and V 6 bases, and 6 bases lay outside the gene matches. CDR3 region: CASGRDRLEAFF. The CDR3 bases are TGTGCTAGTGGCCGGGACAGACTCGAAGCTTTCTTT.

The rearrangement joins TRBV7-9 to TRBJ2-5; TRBD2 is a possible D gene (5 bases). Between the trimmed V and J ends, which lost 5 bases and 1 base, there was a span of 14 bases. Germline assignment: CDR1 SEHNR and CDR2 FQNEAQ (reference sequence). The CDR3 runs to 15 residues. The CDR3 spells CASSQREGFQETQYF. For the CDR3, the DNA is TGTGCCAGCAGCCAACGCGAGGGCTTCCAAGAGACCCAGTACTTC.

The chain recombines TRBV19 with TRBJ1-1; D is unresolved. Germline CDR1 reads LNHDA; CDR2 reads SQIVND (reference sequence). V lost 2 bases and J lost 0, with 10 bases in between. The CDR3 has 15 residues. DNA for the CDR3: TGTGCCAGTAGTATAAGCTCGACTTTGAACACTGAAGCTTTCTTT. Amino acids: CASSISSTLNTEAFF.

With respect to this clonotype: One end of the junction is discordant with germline, which a read error may explain. The chain has TRBV28 and TRBJ1-6; D is unresolved. The CDR3 has 14 amino acids. Germline CDR1 MDHEN, CDR2 SYDVKM. CDR3 nucleotides: TGTGCCAGCAGGGATAGCTCCTATAATTCACCCCCCCACTTT. This translates into CASRDSSYNSPPHF. Full variable domain (missing parts from reference TRBV28 and TRBJ1-6): DVKVTQSSRYLVKRTGEKVFLECVQDMDHENMFWYRQDPGLGLRLIYFSYDVKMKEKGDIPEGYSVSREKKERFSLILESASTNQTSMYLCASRDSSYNSPPHFGNGTRLTVT.

This clonotype has a count of ten or more. The rearrangement uses TRBV2 and TRBJ2-5; TRBD2 is a possible D gene (5 bases). The CDR3 runs to 13 residues. The germline gives CDR1 SNHLY, CDR2 FYNNEI. V was clipped by 8 bases and J by 4 bases, with 14 bases between them. The CDR3 coding sequence is TGTGCCAGCGACCGGGGAGAGGTAGAGACCCAGTACTTC. Translation: CASDRGEVETQYF.

CDR3: CASSPGGRNEQFF. CDR3 nucleotide sequence: TGTGCCAGCAGTCCCGGAGGGCGCAATGAGCAGTTCTTC. The V and J genes are TRBV28 and TRBJ2-1, with D possibly TRBD2 on 6 matching bases. V was trimmed by 5 bases and J by 6 bases, leaving 11 bases between them. This CDR3 has 13 amino acids. Per the germline V gene, CDR1 is MDHEN and CDR2 is SYDVKM. The variable domain in full, with the rest retrieved from reference TRBV28 and TRBJ2-1, is DVKVTQSSRYLVKRTGEKVFLECVQDMDHENMFWYRQDPGLGLRLIYFSYDVKMKEKGDIPEGYSVSREKKERFSLILESASTNQTSMYLCASSPGGRNEQFFGPGTRLTVL.